What follows is one TCR beta chain and its context. This clone was picked up one time. It has no known antigen specificity. Per-base quality was not reported, and no clone a single base away is much larger than it. Whole blood was collected in K2EDTA tubes by collaborating institutions according to the institutions' own protocols. For TCRbeta analysis, collaborator samples were shipped as frozen whole blood, as isolated PBMCs, or as DNA extracted from either sample type. The data belong to a study of blood T cell repertoires in COVID-19 (TCRdb year 2020). General notes on the study: Samples from collaborators originated in the United States, Italy and Spain and spanned both the acute and convalescent phases of COVID-19. The material from the prospective study consisted of cDNA or gDNA derived from T cells, B-cell-depleted T cells, or PBMCs. Deeply sampled blood TCRbeta repertoires from subjects exposed to, actively infected with, or recovered from COVID-19 were included in the dataset. The repertoires were made available in a free public database intended to serve as a resource for research on the immune response to SARS-CoV-2. Samples were obtained from the ongoing ImmuneRACE study (first 160 participants) and from some 1,200 subjects provided by 6 global collaborators. A de-identified subject ID, COVID-19 status, age in years and sex were almost always included in the sample metadata. HLA class I and class II types, where available, came from metadata supplied by the sample provider rather than from assay-based typing.

The germline V gene gives CDR1 as SGHVS and CDR2 as FNYEAQ. V is shortened by 2 bases, J by 13 bases, and the region joining them spans 26 bases. The CDR3 contains 17 residues, cysteine and phenylalanine counted. Only CDR3 DNA remains: 51 bases, in frame from the first base. General findings and caveats noted by the study authors: How much clinical and demographic metadata was included differed by source and by participant, and the metadata was provided uncurated.

The immunoSEQ Assay, a bias-controlled multiplex PCR, was used to amplify TCRbeta CDR3 regions from genomic DNA. Per the source publication's procedure: The number of nucleated cells in each sample was estimated from the amplification of reference gene primers within the assay. To quantify the absolute abundance of each unique TCRbeta CDR3 rearrangement, sequence reads were collapsed and filtered. For each sample, productive Simpson clonality was calculated as the square root of Simpson's diversity index across productive rearrangements. TCRdb carries this immuneACCESS record with in-frame sequences only. Its versions omit some clonotypes, under half of them owing to an unresolved V gene in the studies checked, with the rest unexplained. V and J calls and clone size come straight from that table; D and trimming were deduced from the DNA. This sample holds 45,000 to 55,000 clones; around 91% were observed only once. Jointly, the top ten make up 2.5% to 3.5% of the sample.

The sample was peripheral blood. The rearranged chain carries TRBV7-6 and TRBJ2-2, with TRBD1 tentatively as D gene (6 bases match). The sequence derives from a human donor in a cohort sampled during active COVID-19. The nucleotides are TGTGCCAGCAGCTTAATCGACCTTCGGGACACCGGGTTGCGGCTGTTTTTT. It translates as CASSLIDLRDTGLRLFF.